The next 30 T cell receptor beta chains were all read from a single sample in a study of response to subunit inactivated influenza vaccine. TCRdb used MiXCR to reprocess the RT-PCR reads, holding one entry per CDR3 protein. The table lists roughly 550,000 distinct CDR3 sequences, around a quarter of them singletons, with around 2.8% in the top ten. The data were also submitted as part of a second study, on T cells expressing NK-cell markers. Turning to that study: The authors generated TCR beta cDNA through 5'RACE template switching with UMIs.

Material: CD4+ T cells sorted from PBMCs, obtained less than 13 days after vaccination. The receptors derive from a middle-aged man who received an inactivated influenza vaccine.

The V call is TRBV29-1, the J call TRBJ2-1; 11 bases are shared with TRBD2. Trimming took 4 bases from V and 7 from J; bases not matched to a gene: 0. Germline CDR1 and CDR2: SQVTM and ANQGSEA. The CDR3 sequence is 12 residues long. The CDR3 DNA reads TGCAGCGTTGGACTAGCGGGAAATGAGCAGTTCTTC. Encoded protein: CSVGLAGNEQFF.

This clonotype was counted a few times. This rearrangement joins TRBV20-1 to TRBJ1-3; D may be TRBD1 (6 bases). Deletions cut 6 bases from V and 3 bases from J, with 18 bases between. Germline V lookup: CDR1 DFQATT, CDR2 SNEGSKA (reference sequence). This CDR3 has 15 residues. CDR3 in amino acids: CSALPIRGHGNTIYF. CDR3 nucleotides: TGCAGTGCCCTACCTATCCGGGGACATGGAAACACCATATATTTT.

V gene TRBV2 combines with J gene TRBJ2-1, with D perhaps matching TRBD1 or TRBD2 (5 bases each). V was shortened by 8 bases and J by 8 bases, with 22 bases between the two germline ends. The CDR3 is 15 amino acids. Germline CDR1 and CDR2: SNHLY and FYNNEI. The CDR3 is CASPPGTDGLDEQFF. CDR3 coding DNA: TGTGCCAGCCCTCCCGGGACGGACGGTCTTGATGAGCAGTTCTTC.

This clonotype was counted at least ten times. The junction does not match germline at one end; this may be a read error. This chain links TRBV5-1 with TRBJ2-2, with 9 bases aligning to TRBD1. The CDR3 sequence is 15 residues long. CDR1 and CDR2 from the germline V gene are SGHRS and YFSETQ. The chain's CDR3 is CASSLGQGSTGELFF. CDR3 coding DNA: TGTGCCAGCAGCCTAGGACAGGGGTCCACCGGGGAGCTGTTTTTT.

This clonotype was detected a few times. The chain's CDR3 is CSVELQGAYQETQYF. The CDR3 coding sequence is TGCAGCGTTGAGTTACAGGGGGCGTACCAAGAGACCCAGTACTTC. The rearrangement uses TRBV29-1 and TRBJ2-5; TRBD1 aligns across 9 bases. Trimming cost V 3 bases and J 0 bases; bases outside gene matches: 5. Per the germline V gene, CDR1 is SQVTM and CDR2 is ANQGSEA. There are 15 residues in the CDR3.

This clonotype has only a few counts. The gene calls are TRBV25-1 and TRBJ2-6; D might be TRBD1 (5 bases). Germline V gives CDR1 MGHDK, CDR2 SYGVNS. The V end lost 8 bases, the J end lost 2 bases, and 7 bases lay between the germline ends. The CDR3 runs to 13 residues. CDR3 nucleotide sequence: TGTGCCAGCCAGACAGCTGGGGCCAACGTCCTGACTTTC. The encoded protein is CASQTAGANVLTF.

CDR3 DNA sequence: TGTGCCACCAGCAGAGTCGTGGCGGGGTACTACAATGAGCAGTTCTTC. Protein: CATSRVVAGYYNEQFF. The V call is TRBV15, the J call TRBJ2-1; tentative D call: TRBD2 (6 bases). V lost 1 base and J 3 bases, leaving 13 bases between the germline ends. CDR3 size: 16 residues. In germline, CDR1 is LNHNV, CDR2 YYDKDF (reference sequence).

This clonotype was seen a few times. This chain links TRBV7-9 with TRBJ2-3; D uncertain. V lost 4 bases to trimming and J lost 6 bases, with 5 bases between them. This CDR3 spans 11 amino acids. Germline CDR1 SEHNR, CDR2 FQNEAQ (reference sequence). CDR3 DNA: TGTGCCAGCAGCTGGGATGATACGCAGTATTTT. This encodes CASSWDDTQYF.

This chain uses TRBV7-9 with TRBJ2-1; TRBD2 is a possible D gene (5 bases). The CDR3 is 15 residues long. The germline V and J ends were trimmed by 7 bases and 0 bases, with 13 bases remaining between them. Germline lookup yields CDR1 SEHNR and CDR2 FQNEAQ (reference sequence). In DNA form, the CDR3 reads TGTGCCAGCACTTCAGCGGACCACTCCTACAATGAGCAGTTCTTC. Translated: CASTSADHSYNEQFF.

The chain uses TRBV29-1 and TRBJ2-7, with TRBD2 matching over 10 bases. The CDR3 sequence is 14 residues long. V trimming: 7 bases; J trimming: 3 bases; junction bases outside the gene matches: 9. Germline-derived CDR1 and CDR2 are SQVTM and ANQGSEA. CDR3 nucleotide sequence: TGCAGCGGCGGGGCGGGACTAGCGATCTACGAGCAGTACTTC. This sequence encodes CSGGAGLAIYEQYF.

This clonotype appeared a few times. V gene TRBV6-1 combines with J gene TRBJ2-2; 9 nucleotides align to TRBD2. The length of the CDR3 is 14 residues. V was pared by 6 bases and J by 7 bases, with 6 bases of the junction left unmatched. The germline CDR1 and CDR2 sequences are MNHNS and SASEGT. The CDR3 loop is CASRREREVGELFF. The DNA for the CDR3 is TGTGCCAGCAGACGCGAGCGGGAGGTCGGGGAGCTGTTTTTT.

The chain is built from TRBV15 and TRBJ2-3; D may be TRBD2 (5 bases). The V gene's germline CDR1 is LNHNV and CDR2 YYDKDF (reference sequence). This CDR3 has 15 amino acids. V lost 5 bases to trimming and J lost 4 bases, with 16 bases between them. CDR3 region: CATSERRVSPDTQYF. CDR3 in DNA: TGTGCCACCAGCGAGCGGAGAGTCAGCCCAGATACGCAGTATTTT.

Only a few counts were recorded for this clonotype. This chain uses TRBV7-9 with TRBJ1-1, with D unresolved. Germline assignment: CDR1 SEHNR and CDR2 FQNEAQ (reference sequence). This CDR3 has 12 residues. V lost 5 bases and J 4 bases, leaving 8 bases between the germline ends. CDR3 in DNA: TGTGCCAGCAGCCAGAGGAGCACTGAAGCTTTCTTT. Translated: CASSQRSTEAFF.

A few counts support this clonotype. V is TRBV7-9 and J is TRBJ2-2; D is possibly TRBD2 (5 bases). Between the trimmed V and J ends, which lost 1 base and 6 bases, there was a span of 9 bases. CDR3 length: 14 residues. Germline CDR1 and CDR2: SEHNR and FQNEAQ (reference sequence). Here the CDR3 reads CASSLGGSPGELFF. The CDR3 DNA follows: TGTGCCAGCAGCTTAGGAGGGAGTCCCGGGGAGCTGTTTTTT.

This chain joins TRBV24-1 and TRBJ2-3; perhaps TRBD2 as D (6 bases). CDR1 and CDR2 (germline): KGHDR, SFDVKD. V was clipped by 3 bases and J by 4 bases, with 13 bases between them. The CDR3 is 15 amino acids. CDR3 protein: CATSDIRGAADTQYF. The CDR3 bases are TGTGCCACCAGTGATATTCGCGGGGCGGCAGATACGCAGTATTTT.

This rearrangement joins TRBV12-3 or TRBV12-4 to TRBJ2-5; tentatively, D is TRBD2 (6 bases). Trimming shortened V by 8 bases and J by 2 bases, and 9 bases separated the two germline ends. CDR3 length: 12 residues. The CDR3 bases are TGTGCCAGCGGGGCGGGGCAAGAGACCCAGTACTTC. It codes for CASGAGQETQYF.

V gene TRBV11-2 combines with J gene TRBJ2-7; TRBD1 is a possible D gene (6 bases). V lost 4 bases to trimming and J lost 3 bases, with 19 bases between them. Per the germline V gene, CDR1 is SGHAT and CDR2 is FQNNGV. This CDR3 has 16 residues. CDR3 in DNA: TGTGCCAGCAGCTGGAGACAGGTCCCCTTCAACTACGAGCAGTACTTC. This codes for CASSWRQVPFNYEQYF.

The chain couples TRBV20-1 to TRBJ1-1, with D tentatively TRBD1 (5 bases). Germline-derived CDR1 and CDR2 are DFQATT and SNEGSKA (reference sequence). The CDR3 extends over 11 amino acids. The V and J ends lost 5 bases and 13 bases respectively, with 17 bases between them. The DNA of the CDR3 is TGCAGTGCTGAGACGGGAGTAGGGGTTTTCTTT. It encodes CSAETGVGVFF.

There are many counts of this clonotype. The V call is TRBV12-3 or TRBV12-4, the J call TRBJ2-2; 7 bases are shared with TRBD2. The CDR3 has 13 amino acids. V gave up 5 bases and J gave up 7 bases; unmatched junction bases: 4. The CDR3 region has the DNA TGTGCCAGCAGTAAACCGGGGGGCGGGGAGCTGTTTTTT. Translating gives CASSKPGGGELFF.

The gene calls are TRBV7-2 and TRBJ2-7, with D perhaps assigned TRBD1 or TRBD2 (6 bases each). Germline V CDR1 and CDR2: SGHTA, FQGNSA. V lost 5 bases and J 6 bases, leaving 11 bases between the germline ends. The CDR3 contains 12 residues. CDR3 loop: CASSRWGAEQYF. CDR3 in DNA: TGTGCCAGCAGCCGTTGGGGGGCCGAGCAGTACTTC.

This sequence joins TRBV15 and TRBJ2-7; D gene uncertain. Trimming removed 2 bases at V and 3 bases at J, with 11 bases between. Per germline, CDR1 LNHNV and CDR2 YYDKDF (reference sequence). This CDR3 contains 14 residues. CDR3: CATSRPSGGYEQYF. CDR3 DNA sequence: TGTGCCACCAGCAGACCGTCAGGTGGCTACGAGCAGTACTTC.

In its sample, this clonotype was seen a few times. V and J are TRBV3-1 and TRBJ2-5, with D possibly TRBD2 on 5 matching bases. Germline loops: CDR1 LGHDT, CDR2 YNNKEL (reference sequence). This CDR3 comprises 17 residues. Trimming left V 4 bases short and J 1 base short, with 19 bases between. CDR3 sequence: CASSLYRLRVRQETQYF. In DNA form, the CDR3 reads TGTGCCAGCAGCCTATATCGGTTGCGGGTCCGCCAAGAGACCCAGTACTTC.

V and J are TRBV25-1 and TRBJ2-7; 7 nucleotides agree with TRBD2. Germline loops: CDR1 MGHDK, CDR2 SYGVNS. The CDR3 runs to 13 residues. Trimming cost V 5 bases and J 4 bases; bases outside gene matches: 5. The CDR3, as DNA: TGTGCCAGCAGTCCGGGACTACGATACGAGCAGTACTTC. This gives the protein CASSPGLRYEQYF.

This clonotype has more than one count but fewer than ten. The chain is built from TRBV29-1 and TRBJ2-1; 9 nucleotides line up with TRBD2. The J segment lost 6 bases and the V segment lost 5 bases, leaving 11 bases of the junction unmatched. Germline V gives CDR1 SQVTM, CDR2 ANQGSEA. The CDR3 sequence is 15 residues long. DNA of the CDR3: TGCAGCGTTAATAGCGGGAGTTGGGGCGGCAATGAGCAGTTCTTC. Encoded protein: CSVNSGSWGGNEQFF.

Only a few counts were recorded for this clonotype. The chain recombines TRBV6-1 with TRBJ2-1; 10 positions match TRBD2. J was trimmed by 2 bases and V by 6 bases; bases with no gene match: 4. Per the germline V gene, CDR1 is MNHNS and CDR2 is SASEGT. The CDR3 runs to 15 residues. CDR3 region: CASSPSGSPYNEQFF. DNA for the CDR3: TGTGCCAGCAGCCCTAGCGGGAGTCCCTACAATGAGCAGTTCTTC.

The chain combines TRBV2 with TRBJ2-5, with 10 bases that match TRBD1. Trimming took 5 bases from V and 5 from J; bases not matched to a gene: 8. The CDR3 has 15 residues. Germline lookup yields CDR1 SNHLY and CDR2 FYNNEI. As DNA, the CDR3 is TGTGCCAGCAGTCCTGGGACAGGGGTCTATGAGACCCAGTACTTC. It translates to CASSPGTGVYETQYF.

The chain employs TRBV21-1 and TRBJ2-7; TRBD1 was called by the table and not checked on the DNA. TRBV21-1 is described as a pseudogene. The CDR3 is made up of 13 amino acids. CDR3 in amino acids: CASRDIEFYEQYF. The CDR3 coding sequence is TGTGCCAGCCGGGACATCGAGTTCTACGAGCAGTACTTC.

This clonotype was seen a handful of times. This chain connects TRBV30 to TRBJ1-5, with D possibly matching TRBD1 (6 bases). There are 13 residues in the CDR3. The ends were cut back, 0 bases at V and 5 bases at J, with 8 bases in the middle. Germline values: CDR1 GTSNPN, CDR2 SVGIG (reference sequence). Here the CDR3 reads CAWSVQGDQPQHF. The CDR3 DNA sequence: TGTGCCTGGAGTGTACAGGGAGATCAGCCCCAGCATTTT.

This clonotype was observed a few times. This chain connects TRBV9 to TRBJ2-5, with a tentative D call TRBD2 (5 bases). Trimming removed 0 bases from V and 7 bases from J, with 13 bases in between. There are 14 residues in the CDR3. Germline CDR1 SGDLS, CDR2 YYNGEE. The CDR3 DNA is TGTGCCAGCAGCGTAGGAGGGAATGACGGGACCCAGTACTTC. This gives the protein CASSVGGNDGTQYF.

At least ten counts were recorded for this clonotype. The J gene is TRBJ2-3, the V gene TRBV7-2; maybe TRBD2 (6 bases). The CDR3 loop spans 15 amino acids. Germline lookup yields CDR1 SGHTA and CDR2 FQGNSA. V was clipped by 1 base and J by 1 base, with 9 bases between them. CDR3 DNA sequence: TGTGCCAGCAGCTTAGAGGGCGGGGGCACAGATACGCAGTATTTT. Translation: CASSLEGGGTDTQYF. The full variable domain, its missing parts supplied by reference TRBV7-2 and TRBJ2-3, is GAGVSQSPSNKVTEKGKDVELRCDPISGHTALYWYRQSLGQGLEFLIYFQGNSAPDKSGLPSDRFSAERTGGSVSTLTIQRTQQEDSAVYLCASSLEGGGTDTQYFGPGTRLTVL.